One sample yielded the 10 T cell receptor beta chains listed below, sequenced in a study. TCRdb reanalysed the 5' RACE reads using MiXCR and keeps one entry per CDR3 protein. Counted here are 9,500 to 12,000 distinct CDR3 sequences, about 50% occurring once; the ten biggest clones make up around an eighth. The sample consisted of tumor-infiltrating naive CD4+ T cells sorted from the breast tumor. Stated subset: naive CD4+ T cells, CD4+CD45RA+CD25-. Every receptor here comes from a female donor with breast cancer.

This clonotype was seen only once. The CDR3 here is CATSDLMGPNYNEQFF. CDR3 DNA: TGTGCCACCAGTGATTTGATGGGGCCGAACTACAATGAGCAGTTCTTC. The chain couples TRBV24-1 to TRBJ2-1; TRBD1 is a possible D gene (5 bases). CDR1 and CDR2 (germline): KGHDR, SFDVKD. V lost 0 bases to trimming and J lost 3 bases, with 11 bases between them. There are 16 residues in the CDR3.

This clonotype was recorded once. This chain links TRBV29-1 with TRBJ1-2, with a possible D match to TRBD1 (6 bases). CDR3 size: 13 residues. The V gene lost 7 bases and the J gene lost 4 bases, with 16 bases spanning the gap. Germline lookup yields CDR1 SQVTM and CDR2 ANQGSEA. For the CDR3, the DNA is TGCAGCGCGGCGGGGGGGCCAGGCTATGGCTACACCTTC. Encoded protein: CSAAGGPGYGYTF.

The rearrangement joins TRBV28 to TRBJ1-5, with 7 bases that match TRBD1. After removal of 2 bases from V and 2 bases from J, the junction contained 6 bases not matched to a gene. Germline V gene data show CDR1 as MDHEN and CDR2 as SYDVKM. The CDR3 is made up of 16 amino acids. This chain's CDR3 is CASSLPTGSGNQPQHF. CDR3 in DNA: TGTGCCAGCAGTTTACCGACAGGGAGTGGCAATCAGCCCCAGCATTTT.

This clonotype turned up a few times. The J gene is TRBJ2-5, the V gene TRBV27; D call uncertain. Germline CDR1 and CDR2: MNHEY and SMNVEV (reference sequence). V lost 10 bases and J lost 1, with 10 bases in between. The CDR3 sequence is 12 residues long. The CDR3, as DNA: TGTGCCACCCTAGACCGCCAAGAGACCCAGTACTTC. This sequence encodes CATLDRQETQYF.

This chain joins TRBV20-1 and TRBJ2-1, with 7 nucleotides matching TRBD1. Germline values: CDR1 DFQATT, CDR2 SNEGSKA (reference sequence). The ends lost 5 bases at V and 10 bases at J; junction bases unmatched: 14. This CDR3 spans 14 amino acids. The CDR3 loop is CSAQGDLRDNEQFF. Here the CDR3 DNA reads TGCAGTGCTCAGGGGGACCTACGAGATAACGAGCAGTTCTTC.

This rearrangement joins TRBV2 to TRBJ1-1; no reliable D call. Germline CDR1 is SNHLY and CDR2 is FYNNEI. The length of the CDR3 is 11 residues. V lost 6 bases to trimming and J lost 14 bases, with 16 bases between them. DNA of the CDR3: TGTGCCAGCAGGGGTTTCCTTTGGGTGTTCTTT. Protein: CASRGFLWVFF.

This clonotype has just a few counts. The chain recombines TRBV7-2 with TRBJ2-3; no firm D call. V was pared by 5 bases and J by 1 base, with 7 bases between. This CDR3 contains 13 residues. Germline-derived CDR1 and CDR2 are SGHTA and FQGNSA. The CDR3 DNA reads as TGTGCCAGCAGCCTCCTTCGCACAGATACGCAGTATTTT. Protein: CASSLLRTDTQYF.

This chain uses TRBV18 with TRBJ1-2; D unresolved. V was cut by 6 bases and J by 8 bases, with 13 bases left in between. CDR3 length: 12 residues. Germline V CDR1 and CDR2: KGHSH, LQKENI. The CDR3 loop reads CASSPVAGGYTF. In DNA form, the CDR3 reads TGTGCCAGCTCCCCGGTAGCCGGGGGCTACACCTTC.

V is TRBV20-1 and J is TRBJ2-7; a possible D gene is TRBD1 (5 bases). CDR3 length equals 13 residues. Germline-derived CDR1 and CDR2 are DFQATT and SNEGSKA (reference sequence). V was cut by 4 bases and J by 7 bases, with 17 bases left in between. The CDR3 loop is CSAMSDSLGEQYV. The DNA for the CDR3 is TGCAGTGCTATGTCCGACAGTCTTGGGGAGCAGTACGTC.

This clonotype was detected once. V gene TRBV20-1 combines with J gene TRBJ2-1; TRBD2 agrees at 13 bases. The trim removed 5 bases at V and 6 bases at J, leaving 16 bases unmatched. The CDR3 sequence is 18 residues long. Germline V CDR1 and CDR2: DFQATT, SNEGSKA (reference sequence). Here the CDR3 reads CSAAPSGLAGLRSNEQFF. The CDR3 DNA reads as TGCAGTGCTGCCCCCTCGGGACTAGCGGGACTACGCTCCAATGAGCAGTTCTTC.